The sequence of this T cell receptor (beta chain) was determined in a study of blood T cell repertoires in COVID-19 (TCRdb year 2020). With respect to the entire study: Samples covering the acute and convalescent phases of COVID-19 were provided by collaborators in the United States, Italy and Spain. The material from the prospective study consisted of cDNA or gDNA derived from T cells, B-cell-depleted T cells, or PBMCs. The dataset comprised deeply sampled blood TCRbeta repertoires from subjects exposed to, actively infected with, or recovered from COVID-19. The repertoires were released in a freely available public database meant as a resource for research on the immune response to SARS-CoV-2. Samples were obtained from the ongoing ImmuneRACE study (first 160 participants) and from 1,254 subjects provided by 6 global collaborators. A de-identified subject ID, COVID-19 status, age in years and sex were almost always included in the sample metadata. Where HLA class I and class II types were available, the types were taken from metadata supplied by the sample provider, not from assay-based typing. Results the study describes overall, beyond this receptor: How much clinical and demographic metadata was included differed by source and by participant, and the metadata was provided uncurated.

TCRbeta CDR3 regions were amplified from genomic DNA using the immunoSEQ Assay, a bias-controlled multiplex PCR. On the authors' methods: The number of nucleated cells in each sample was estimated from the amplification of reference gene primers within the assay. Sequence reads were collapsed and filtered to measure the absolute abundance of every unique TCRbeta CDR3 rearrangement. For each sample, productive Simpson clonality was calculated by taking the square root of Simpson's diversity index across productive rearrangements. The immuneACCESS repertoire file appears here via TCRdb, limited to in-frame rearrangements. These files lack a portion of the clones; in checked studies, under half of the deficit traces to unresolved V genes, and the cause of the others is not known. D and trimming come from the DNA, and the V and J calls and clone size come from that table. The sample table shows roughly 40,000 clones, and 73% are seen once. 61% of the sample belongs to the ten largest clones.

As regards this clone: The target of this receptor is not known. One base away there is no much larger clone; base qualities are not given.

Each collaborating institution followed its own protocols to collect whole blood in K2EDTA tubes. For TCRbeta analysis, collaborators shipped samples as frozen whole blood, isolated PBMCs, or DNA extracted from either of those sample types. This sequence originates from an elderly man with acute or convalescent COVID-19. Sample: peripheral blood.

The DNA sequence follows: TGCGCCAGCAGCCCGCCAGGGGGAGGTGAAGCTTTCTTT. This gives the protein CASSPPGGGEAFF. The rearrangement joined TRBV5-1 to TRBJ1-1, with TRBD1 matching 7 junction bases. CDR1 and CDR2 were assigned from the germline V gene as SGHRS and YFSETQ. V is pruned by 4 bases and J by 7 bases, leaving 7 bases of the junction without a gene match. The CDR3 spans 13 residues, from the cysteine through the phenylalanine. Just the 39-base CDR3 DNA is kept, in frame starting at base 1.